These 9 T cell receptor beta chains were sequenced from one sample in a study of blood T cell repertoires in COVID-19. Repertoires were generated with immunoSEQ multiplex PCR, while TCRdb's copy carries only in-frame clones and drops some. The data hold under 100,000 clones, with around 90% observed a single time. The sequencing input was peripheral blood. These receptor sequences come from an older woman with acute or convalescent COVID-19.

The chain carries TRBV6-5 and TRBJ2-4; a possible D gene is TRBD1 (6 bases). The germline V gene has CDR1 MNHEY and CDR2 SVGAGI. CDR3 length: 15 amino acids. The V end was cut by 5 bases, the J end by 0 bases, with 11 bases between. CDR3 sequence reads: CASSKLTGAKNIQYF. For the CDR3, the DNA is TGTGCCAGCAGTAAACTGACAGGAGCCAAAAACATTCAGTACTTC.

The genes are TRBV24-1 and TRBJ1-5; 10 bases align to TRBD1. The J segment lost 4 bases and the V segment lost 7 bases, leaving 9 bases of the junction unmatched. The CDR3 loop spans 16 amino acids. Germline CDR1 is KGHDR and CDR2 is SFDVKD. CDR3 protein: CATSEGQGRGNQPQHF. In nucleotides, the CDR3 is TGTGCCACCAGCGAGGGACAGGGGAGAGGAAATCAGCCCCAGCATTTT.

This chain joins TRBV18 and TRBJ2-1; maybe TRBD2 (5 bases). The V end was cut by 6 bases, the J end by 6 bases, with 12 bases between. The germline gives CDR1 KGHSH, CDR2 LQKENI. The length of the CDR3 is 13 residues. CDR3 protein: CASSTTSRNEQFF. The CDR3, as DNA: TGTGCCAGCTCGACTACCTCCCGCAATGAGCAGTTCTTC.

The V and J genes are TRBV19 and TRBJ2-2; no definite D call. The CDR3 runs to 14 residues. From germline, CDR1 is LNHDA and CDR2 SQIVND (reference sequence). Trimming pared 5 bases from V and 1 base from J, leaving 8 bases between. The CDR3, as DNA: TGTGCCAGTAGTCCTCGACAGAACACCGGGGAGCTGTTTTTT. Its protein is CASSPRQNTGELFF.

The chain joins TRBV6-5 to TRBJ2-7; 8 positions match TRBD1. V shed 0 bases and J 4 bases; nucleotides not matched to a gene: 5. The CDR3 extends over 15 amino acids. CDR1 MNHEY and CDR2 SVGAGI come from the germline V gene. CDR3 DNA: TGTGCCAGCAGTTACTCTACAGGGGGTGAATACGAGCAGTACTTC. Its translation: CASSYSTGGEYEQYF.

J is TRBJ2-3 and V is TRBV24-1; D may be TRBD2 (5 bases). The CDR3 is made up of 15 amino acids. Germline CDR1 reads KGHDR; CDR2 reads SFDVKD. Trimming stripped 4 bases from V and 2 bases from J, with 12 bases between. CDR3 coding DNA: TGTGCCACCAGTGACCCAGGACTGATCACAGATACGCAGTATTTT. Amino acid sequence: CATSDPGLITDTQYF.

The chain recombines TRBV5-1 with TRBJ1-2, with D possibly TRBD1 on 5 matching bases. There are 15 residues in the CDR3. V was cut by 2 bases and J by 3 bases, with 14 bases left in between. The germline V gene encodes CDR1 SGHRS and CDR2 YFSETQ. The CDR3 DNA reads as TGCGCCAGCAGCTTTCCCCAGGGAGGGGACTATGGCTACACCTTC. It translates to CASSFPQGGDYGYTF.

V is TRBV6-2 or TRBV6-3 and J is TRBJ1-5; D is uncertain. V lost 3 bases and J 0 bases, leaving 6 bases between the germline ends. Germline V gives CDR1 MNHEY, CDR2 SVGEGT. The CDR3 loop spans 14 amino acids. The CDR3 reads CASSYIVSNQPQHF. CDR3 DNA: TGTGCCAGCAGTTATATAGTTAGCAATCAGCCCCAGCATTTT.

The chain couples TRBV19 to TRBJ1-1, with 7 bases lining up with TRBD1. Germline lookup yields CDR1 LNHDA and CDR2 SQIVND (reference sequence). The CDR3 has 14 amino acids. Trimming at V came to 6 bases and at J to 5 bases, leaving 9 bases not matched to a gene. The CDR3 spells CASSGDRVRTEAFF. The CDR3, as DNA: TGTGCCAGTAGCGGCGACAGGGTACGGACTGAAGCTTTCTTT.